The T cell receptor (beta chain) described here comes from a study of T cells after yellow fever vaccination. This clonotype has a count of ten or more. The germline gives CDR1 SGHRS, CDR2 YFSETQ. Trimming removed 2 bases from V and 0 bases from J, with 12 bases in between. CDR3 length: 15 amino acids. TCRdb redid the calling of the 5' RACE reads with MiXCR, one entry per CDR3 protein. The sample carries more than 20,000 distinct CDR3 sequences, 4% to 6% recorded once. The clonotype was recovered from a man between 18 and 29 years old who received the YFV17D yellow fever vaccine. Sequencing used PBMCs, either bulk or a sorted T-cell subset (CD4+, CD8+, memory, or dextramer-sorted; not recorded which), obtained roughly 46 days after the first yellow fever vaccination. The chain links TRBV5-1 to TRBJ2-7; D remains unclear. The CDR3 nucleotides are TGCGCCAGCAGCTTAGGACCGGCAAGCTCCTACGAGCAGTACTTC. Its translation is CASSLGPASSYEQYF.